These 6 T cell receptor beta chains share one sample of origin, sequenced in a study of spatial heterogeneity in lung cancer. TCRdb analysed the 5' RACE reads with MiXCR anew, one entry per CDR3 protein. The table has more than 2,000 distinct CDR3 sequences, less than 20% seen once. Sample time point: sample taken at primary tumor resection. Unsorted whole RNA of tumor, nontumor lung or frozen PBMC was sequenced. Here the sequenced sample was PBMCs, taken at surgery. These receptors were taken from a male donor with early-stage non-small cell lung cancer.

With respect to this clonotype: A much larger clone sits a single nucleotide away, making a read error possible. The chain recombines TRBV20-1 with TRBJ2-3; D is ambiguous. Per germline, CDR1 DFQATT and CDR2 SNEGSKA (reference sequence). The ends were cut back, 4 bases at V and 8 bases at J, with 7 bases in the middle. The CDR3 spans 10 residues. The CDR3 here is CSATTATQYF. DNA of the CDR3: TGCAGTGCTACTACGGCTACGCAGTATTTT.

The sample holds a few counts of this clonotype. The rearrangement links TRBV28 to TRBJ1-5; the match to TRBD1 covers 9 bases. Germline trimming cut 10 bases from V and 3 bases from J; bases unmatched to any gene: 10. The CDR3 is made up of 15 amino acids. The germline V gene has CDR1 MDHEN and CDR2 SYDVKM. In nucleotides, the CDR3 is TGTGCCACCTCCAAGGGGACAGGGATCAATCAGCCCCAGCATTTT. Residues: CATSKGTGINQPQHF.

This clonotype is labeled as medium-sized. The gene calls are TRBV7-2 and TRBJ2-1; perhaps TRBD2 as D (6 bases). The CDR3 is made up of 13 amino acids. The germline V gene encodes CDR1 SGHTA and CDR2 FQGNSA. The V end was cut by 4 bases, the J end by 8 bases, with 12 bases between. The CDR3 region is CASSSGWGDEQFF. CDR3 sequence (DNA): TGTGCCAGCAGCTCCGGGTGGGGGGATGAGCAGTTCTTC.

This chain uses TRBV28 with TRBJ2-7; no definite D call. Trimming stripped 3 bases from V and 1 base from J, with 16 bases between. The germline CDR1 and CDR2 sequences are MDHEN and SYDVKM. The CDR3 is 16 amino acids. The DNA of the CDR3 is TGTGCCAGCAGTTTTGGGATTGTGAAGAAATCCTACGAGCAGTACTTC. It encodes CASSFGIVKKSYEQYF.

This clonotype was counted a few times. The chain joins TRBV11-3 to TRBJ1-4, with 7 bases that match TRBD1. With 5 bases clipped from V and 0 bases from J, the junction kept 12 bases outside the gene matches. CDR1 and CDR2 (germline): SGHNT, YENEEA. This CDR3 region has 18 residues. This CDR3 reads CASSQTGTAMTTNEKLFF. CDR3 in DNA: TGTGCCAGCAGCCAAACCGGGACAGCTATGACAACTAATGAAAAACTGTTTTTT.

This clonotype has ten or more counts. The chain joins TRBV28 to TRBJ2-3; D is perhaps TRBD2 (6 bases). The germline CDR1 and CDR2 sequences are MDHEN and SYDVKM. This CDR3 has 14 amino acids. V lost 3 bases and J 1 base, leaving 8 bases between the germline ends. The CDR3 nucleotides are TGTGCCAGCAGTTTTGTAGCGGGCACAGATACGCAGTATTTT. Protein sequence: CASSFVAGTDTQYF.